This T cell receptor beta chain appears in the sequencing data of a study of cytomegalovirus exposure and HLA in healthy donors. Study-level findings and limits: Investigators reported approximately 150 TCR beta chains as tied to cytomegalovirus. Across donors, most TCRs were seen rarely, yet some public ones were widespread.

13 Jbeta primers and 60 Vbeta primers were used for the PCR. Assay used: immunoSEQ multiplex PCR; TCRdb lists only in-frame clones, some missing. The table shows more than 90,000 clones, with over 60% occurring only once. Comment on this clone: Its target is unknown.

The donors gave bone marrow, and they were healthy. The CMV serostatus of this donor was not recorded. Germline CDR1 is SEHNR and CDR2 is FQNEAQ (reference sequence). V lost 5 bases to trimming and J lost 1 base; unmatched junction nucleotides: 8. There are 16 residues in the CDR3. This clonotype originated in a human donor in good health. The V gene is TRBV7-9, the J gene TRBJ1-1; 9 nucleotides match TRBD1. Sequencing input: PBMCs. The CDR3 DNA is TGTGCCAGCAGCACGCCGACAGGGGGGACGAACACTGAAGCTTTCTTT. It encodes CASSTPTGGTNTEAFF.